This T cell receptor beta chain emerged from a study of blood T cell repertoires in COVID-19. Study details: Acute and convalescent COVID-19 samples came from the United States, Italy and Spain.

Authors' processing steps: Estimates of nucleated cell counts were drawn from the amplification of reference gene primers. Clones were sequenced by immunoSEQ multiplex PCR, and TCRdb holds only the in-frame ones, with some missing. V and J calls and clone size are as listed in that table; D and trimming were resolved from the DNA. This table holds 200,000 or so clones, about four fifths found once. In terms of age and location, participants ranged from roughly 18 to 100 years and lived in around 22 US areas. The CDR3 length is 17 residues. Trimming removed 5 bases from V and 5 bases from J; junction bases left unmatched: 12. CDR1 is MNHEY and CDR2 is SMNVEV in the germline V gene (reference sequence).

Sequencing was performed on PBMCs or T cells enriched from blood (not recorded which). The receptor was isolated from a woman in her forties with acute COVID-19. The chain employs TRBV27 and TRBJ2-5; 12 bases are a match to TRBD2. The CDR3 DNA is TGTGCCAGCAGTAAATGGACTAGCGGGAAGCAAGTGGAGACCCAGTACTTC. Translated: CASSKWTSGKQVETQYF.